This record looks at one T cell receptor beta chain sequence and its context. Assay used: immunoSEQ multiplex PCR; TCRdb lists only in-frame clones, some missing. The sample includes 400,000 to 500,000 clones, roughly 88% of them seen just once. The data are from a study of blood T cell repertoires in COVID-19. Study overall: Samples of COVID-19 (acute and convalescent) were obtained from the United States, Italy and Spain.

The sequenced sample consisted of PBMCs or T cells enriched from blood (not recorded which). This TCR came from a young woman who had been exposed to COVID-19.

The chain's CDR3 is CASSGGQLATNEKLFF. The CDR3 DNA reads as TGCGCCAGCAGTGGCGGACAGCTTGCAACTAATGAAAAACTGTTTTTT. The gene calls are TRBV10-2 and TRBJ1-4; TRBD1 is a possible D gene (6 bases). Germline V gene lookup returns CDR1 WSHSY and CDR2 SAAADI. CDR3 length: 16 residues. Trimming removed 4 bases from V and 0 bases from J, with 12 bases in between.